This section outlines one TCR beta chain sequence together with its context. What this receptor recognizes is not known. Per-nucleotide qualities are absent, and no much larger clonotype sits a single base away. These data originate in a study of radiotherapy plus CTLA-4 blockade in lung cancer (dated by TCRdb to 2016 to 2018). Background for the entire study: Objective responses were observed in approximately 17% of enrolled patients, and disease control was achieved in 31%.

Overall study results and their limits: After treatment with radiotherapy and ipilimumab, TCR clones that came from tumors expanded in the peripheral blood. Early dynamic changes in blood T cell clones, together with increased serum interferon-beta after radiation, were reported as the strongest predictors of response.

The protocol used for the library was the immunoSEQ multiplex PCR assay. The clones in this table, taken by TCRdb from immuneACCESS, are in-frame only. Not every clone is retained; where verified, under half of the shortfall comes from an unresolved V gene, and the cause of the rest is unknown. The sample table lists about 51,000 clones, 70% to 80% of them with a count of one. The top ten hold 6.5% to 10% of the sample. In this study, focal radiation therapy paired with CTLA-4 blockade (ipilimumab) was tested in patients who had chemo-refractory metastatic non-small-cell lung cancer. V gives up 3 bases and J gives up 1 base, and the segment between their germline ends measures 14 bases. According to the germline V gene, CDR1 reads SGHDT and CDR2 reads YYEEEE. Spanning cysteine to phenylalanine, the CDR3 consists of 17 amino acids. Only CDR3 DNA remains: 51 bases, in frame from the first base.

The material was peripheral blood, obtained from a patient treated with radiotherapy plus ipilimumab. The clonotype comes from a human donor with non-small cell lung cancer who had a complete response to radiotherapy plus ipilimumab. The receptor chain draws on TRBV5-6 and TRBJ1-6; TRBD1 is perhaps the D gene, given 6 matching bases. The CDR3 corresponds to CASSSRRGESYNSPLHF. The nucleotides read TGTGCCAGCAGCTCTCGCAGGGGAGAATCCTATAATTCACCCCTCCACTTT.